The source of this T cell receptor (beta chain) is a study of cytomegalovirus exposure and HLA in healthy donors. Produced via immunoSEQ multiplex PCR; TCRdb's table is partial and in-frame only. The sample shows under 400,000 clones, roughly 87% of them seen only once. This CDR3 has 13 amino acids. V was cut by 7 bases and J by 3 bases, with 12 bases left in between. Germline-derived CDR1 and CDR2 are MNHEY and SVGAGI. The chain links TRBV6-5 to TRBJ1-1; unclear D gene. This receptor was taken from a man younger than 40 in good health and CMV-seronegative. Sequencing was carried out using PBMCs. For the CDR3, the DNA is TGTGCCAGCATACCCGGGAGCCACACTGAAGCTTTCTTT. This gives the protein CASIPGSHTEAFF.